The source of this TCR beta chain is a study of CD8+CD57+ T cells in acquired aplastic anemia (dated by TCRdb to the late 2010s). As for the study more broadly: DNA extracted from sorted CD4+ and CD8+ cells had a mean of roughly 3.4 ug, with a range of about 0.19 to 30 ug. CD8+CD57+ expansion was defined as a frequency above the mean frequency observed in healthy subjects.

Patients chosen for sequencing had shown expansion of CD8+CD57+ cells by flow cytometry. Severe acquired aplastic anemia was diagnosed in all patients according to International Study of Aplastic Anemia and Agranulocytosis and Camitta criteria. Patients had received no therapy at the time of blood sampling. TCR repertoires of sorted CD4+ and CD8+ blood T cells from severe aplastic anemia patients and healthy subjects were deep-sequenced in the study. Patients were enrolled under clinicaltrials.gov protocols 00001620, 01623167, 00001397, 00071045, 00081523 and 00961064 in the USA. Ficoll-Paque density gradient centrifugation was used to isolate peripheral blood mononuclear cells. Before DNA was extracted, CD4+ and CD8+ T cells were sorted using either FACS or magnetic beads. Summary of the overall study and its limitations: CD8+ Simpson's diversity did not differ significantly between patients and healthy controls (P=0.060). Although roughly 29 CD8+ CDR3 sequences were shared by patients and controls, these sequences appeared highly expressed in patients and within the immunodominant clones of patients.

The cysteine opens and the phenylalanine closes a CDR3 of 13 amino acids. Only CDR3 DNA is held: 39 bases, read in frame from base 1. Between the V and J ends, shortened by 4 bases and 5 bases respectively, the junction contains 12 bases. For CDR1 and CDR2, the germline V gene (reference sequence) lists DFQATT and SNEGSKA. As to this clonotype: Its specific antigen is unknown. No qualities accompany the bases; no much larger clone lies one base away.

Genomic DNA served as template for TCR beta VDJ combination and CDR3 sequence profiling. An Illumina HiSeq 2000 was used for TCR repertoire sequencing. The authors' analysis ran thus. Repertoires were assessed using TRBV/TRBJ rearrangement plots, CDR3 size and DJ length profiles, and Simpson's diversity index. Whichever DNA sequence was most abundant in the deep sequencing data was defined as the immunodominant clone. CDR3 amino acid sequences were checked for sharing across subjects and were also compared against the VDJdb database and published repertoires. TCRdb reran the public reads through fastp at Q25 and MiXCR, keeping productive beta chains. When rows share a CDR3 protein, they turn into one entry using the most common DNA and genes. In this record, the V and J calls reflect TCRdb's handling and not the investigators' own analysis. In this sample the table shows about 160,000 distinct CDR3 sequences, 65% to 75% of which occur a single time. More than 35% of the sample comes from the top ten.

Input material: sorted CD4+, CD8+, or CD8+CD57+ T cells (not recorded which) from PBMCs. The chain uses TRBV20-1 and TRBJ1-5; the D gene is perhaps TRBD1, on 5 matching bases. This clonotype originated in a human donor with aplastic anemia. The CDR3 in this case is CSATRDGDQPQHF. The nucleotides are TGCAGTGCTACCCGGGACGGCGATCAGCCCCAGCATTTT.